This T cell receptor (beta chain) was retrieved from a study of T cell changes during pregnancy in multiple sclerosis (dated by TCRdb to the late 2010s). Broadly, across the study: In women with multiple sclerosis, the researchers looked at how the T cell repertoire shifted as pregnancy progressed.

Its CDR3 holds 14 amino acids, cysteine through phenylalanine. CDR3 DNA is the only sequence kept; it has 42 bases, read in frame from the first base. Cut back by 5 bases and 2 bases, the V and J ends lie 14 bases apart. For CDR1 and CDR2, the germline V gene (reference sequence) lists SGHNT and YYREEE. To note about this clone: The antigen this receptor binds is unknown. Base qualities are not at hand, and no much larger clone is one base apart.

Receptors were amplified or captured by the immunoSEQ multiplex PCR assay. Here the immuneACCESS table is served through TCRdb, limited to in-frame sequences with V and J called. Missing clones are a known gap in these copies; in checked studies unresolved V genes cover under half, and the rest lacks a known reason. The sample profile shows more than 35,000 clones; roughly nine tenths of them were found once. 0.75% to 0.9% of the sample is in the top ten clones. The starting material was CD4+ T cells from peripheral blood mononuclear cells, obtained after pregnancy. The chain links TRBV5-4 with TRBJ2-7, with TRBD2 perhaps the D gene, on 6 matching bases. The TCR comes from a female donor in good health, enrolled as a control in a pregnancy study. The sequenced DNA: TGTGCCAGCAGAACCGGGACGGGAGCCTACGAGCAGTACTTC. The resulting protein is CASRTGTGAYEQYF.